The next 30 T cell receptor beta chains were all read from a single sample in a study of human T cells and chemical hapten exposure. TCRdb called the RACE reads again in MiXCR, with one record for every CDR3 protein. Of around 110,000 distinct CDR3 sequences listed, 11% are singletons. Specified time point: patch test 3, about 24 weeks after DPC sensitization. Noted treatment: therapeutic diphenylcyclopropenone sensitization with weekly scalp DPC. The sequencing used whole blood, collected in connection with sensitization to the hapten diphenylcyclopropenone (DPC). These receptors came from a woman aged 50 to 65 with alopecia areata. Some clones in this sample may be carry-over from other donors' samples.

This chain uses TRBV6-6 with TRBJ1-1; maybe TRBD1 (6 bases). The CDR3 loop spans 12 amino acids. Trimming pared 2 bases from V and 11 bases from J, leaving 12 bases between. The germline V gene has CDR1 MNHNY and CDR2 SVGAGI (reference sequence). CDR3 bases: TGTGCCAGCAGTTACCAGGGGTTGGAGGCTTTCTTT. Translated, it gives CASSYQGLEAFF.

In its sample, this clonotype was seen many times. This CDR3 reads CASSRVNQETQYF. Here the CDR3 DNA reads TGTGCCAGCAGCCGCGTTAACCAAGAGACCCAGTACTTC. J is TRBJ2-5 and V is TRBV7-2; D is unresolved. The CDR3 is made up of 13 amino acids. The V and J ends lost 5 bases and 0 bases respectively, with 7 bases between them. The germline gives CDR1 SGHTA, CDR2 FQGNSA.

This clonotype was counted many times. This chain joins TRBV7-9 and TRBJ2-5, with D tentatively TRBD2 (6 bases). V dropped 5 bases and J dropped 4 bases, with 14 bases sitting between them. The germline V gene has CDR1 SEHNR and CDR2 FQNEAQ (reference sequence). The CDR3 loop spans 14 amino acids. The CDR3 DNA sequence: TGTGCCAGCAGCAGCCCTGCGGAGGGAGAGACCCAGTACTTC. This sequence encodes CASSSPAEGETQYF.

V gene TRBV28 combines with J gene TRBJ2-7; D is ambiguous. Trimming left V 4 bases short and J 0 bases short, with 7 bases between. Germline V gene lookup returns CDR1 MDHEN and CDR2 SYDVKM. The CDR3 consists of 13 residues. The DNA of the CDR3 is TGTGCCAGCAGTTCGGATACCTCCTACGAGCAGTACTTC. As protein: CASSSDTSYEQYF.

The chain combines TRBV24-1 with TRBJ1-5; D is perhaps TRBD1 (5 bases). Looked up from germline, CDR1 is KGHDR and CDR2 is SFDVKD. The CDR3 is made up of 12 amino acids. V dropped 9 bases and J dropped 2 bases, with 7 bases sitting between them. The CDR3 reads CATQGGNQPQHF. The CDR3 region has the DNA TGTGCCACCCAGGGTGGCAATCAGCCCCAGCATTTT.

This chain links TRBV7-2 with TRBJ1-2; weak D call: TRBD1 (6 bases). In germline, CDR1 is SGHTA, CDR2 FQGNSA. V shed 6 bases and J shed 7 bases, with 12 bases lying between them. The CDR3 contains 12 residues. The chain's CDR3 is CASRLQGSGYTF. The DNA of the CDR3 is TGTGCCAGCAGGCTACAGGGATCTGGCTACACCTTC.

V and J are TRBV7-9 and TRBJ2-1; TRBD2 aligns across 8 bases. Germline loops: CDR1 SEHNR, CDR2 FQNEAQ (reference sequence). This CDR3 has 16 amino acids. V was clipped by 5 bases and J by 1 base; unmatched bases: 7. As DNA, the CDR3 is TGTGCCAGCAGCAGTTTAAGCGGGAGTTCCTACAATGAGCAGTTCTTC. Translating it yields CASSSLSGSSYNEQFF.

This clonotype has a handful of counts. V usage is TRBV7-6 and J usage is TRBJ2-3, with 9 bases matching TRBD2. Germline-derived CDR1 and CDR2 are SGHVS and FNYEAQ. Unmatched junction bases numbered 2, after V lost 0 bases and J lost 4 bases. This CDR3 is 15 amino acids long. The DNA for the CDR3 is TGTGCCAGCAGCTTAGCGGCGGGGGGGGCAGATACGCAGTATTTT. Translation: CASSLAAGGADTQYF.

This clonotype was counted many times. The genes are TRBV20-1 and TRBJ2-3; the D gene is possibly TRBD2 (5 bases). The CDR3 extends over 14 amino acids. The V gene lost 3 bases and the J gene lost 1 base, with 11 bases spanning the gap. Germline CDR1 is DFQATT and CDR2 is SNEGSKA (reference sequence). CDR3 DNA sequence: TGCAGTGCTAGGGAGCGGAGACGCACAGATACGCAGTATTTT. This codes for CSARERRRTDTQYF.

CDR3: CASSLLTGGVNTEAFF. The CDR3 region has the DNA TGTGCCAGCAGCTTACTCACAGGGGGCGTAAACACTGAAGCTTTCTTT. This sequence joins TRBV7-6 and TRBJ1-1; 9 nucleotides agree with TRBD1. Germline V CDR1 and CDR2: SGHVS, FNYEAQ. The CDR3 runs to 16 residues. V gave up 2 bases and J gave up 2 bases; unmatched junction bases: 6.

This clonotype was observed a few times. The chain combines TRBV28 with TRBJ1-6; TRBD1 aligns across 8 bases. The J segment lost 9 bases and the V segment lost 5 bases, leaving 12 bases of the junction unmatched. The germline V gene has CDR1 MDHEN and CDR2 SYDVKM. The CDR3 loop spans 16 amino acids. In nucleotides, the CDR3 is TGTGCCAGCAGTCTCGGACAGGGCTTCTTAGGTTCACCCCTCCACTTT. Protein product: CASSLGQGFLGSPLHF.

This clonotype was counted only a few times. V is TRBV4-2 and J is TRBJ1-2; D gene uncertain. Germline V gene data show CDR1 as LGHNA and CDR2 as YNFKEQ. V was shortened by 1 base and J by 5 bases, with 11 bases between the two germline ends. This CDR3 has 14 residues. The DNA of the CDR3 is TGTGCCAGCAGCCAAGGAAAAGGCCGATATGGCTACACCTTC. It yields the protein CASSQGKGRYGYTF.

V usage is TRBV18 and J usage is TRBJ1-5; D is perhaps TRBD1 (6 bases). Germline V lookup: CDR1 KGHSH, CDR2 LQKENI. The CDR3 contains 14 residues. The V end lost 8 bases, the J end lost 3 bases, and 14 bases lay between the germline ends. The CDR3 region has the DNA TGTGCCAGCCGATCGACAGGTCCCAATCAGCCCCAGCATTTT. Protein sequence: CASRSTGPNQPQHF.

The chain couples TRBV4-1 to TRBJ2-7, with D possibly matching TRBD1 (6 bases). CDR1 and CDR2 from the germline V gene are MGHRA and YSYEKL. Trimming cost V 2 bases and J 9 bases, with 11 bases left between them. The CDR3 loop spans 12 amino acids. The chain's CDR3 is CASSQPQGLQYF. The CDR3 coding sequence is TGCGCCAGCAGCCAACCCCAGGGGTTGCAGTACTTC.

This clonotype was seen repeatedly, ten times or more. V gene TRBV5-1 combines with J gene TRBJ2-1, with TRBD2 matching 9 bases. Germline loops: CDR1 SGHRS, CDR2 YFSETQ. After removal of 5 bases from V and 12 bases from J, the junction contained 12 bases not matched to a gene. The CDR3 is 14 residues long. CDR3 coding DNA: TGCGCCAGCAGGATCGCTAGCGGGGCCGAGGGGCAGTTCTTC. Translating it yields CASRIASGAEGQFF.

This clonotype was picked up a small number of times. The CDR3 here is CASSYSSGAYTF. The CDR3 DNA sequence: TGTGCCAGCAGTTACTCTTCAGGAGCCTACACCTTC. V and J are TRBV6-6 and TRBJ1-2, with D unresolved. CDR1 and CDR2 (germline): MNHNY, SVGAGI (reference sequence). Deletions cut 0 bases from V and 10 bases from J, with 9 bases between. This CDR3 has 12 residues.

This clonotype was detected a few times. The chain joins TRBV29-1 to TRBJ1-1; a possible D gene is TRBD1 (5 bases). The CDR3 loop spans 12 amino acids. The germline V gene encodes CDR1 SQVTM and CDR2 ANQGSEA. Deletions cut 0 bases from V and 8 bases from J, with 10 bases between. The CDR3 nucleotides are TGCAGCGTTGAAGATTCGGGGACCGAAGCTTTCTTT. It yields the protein CSVEDSGTEAFF.

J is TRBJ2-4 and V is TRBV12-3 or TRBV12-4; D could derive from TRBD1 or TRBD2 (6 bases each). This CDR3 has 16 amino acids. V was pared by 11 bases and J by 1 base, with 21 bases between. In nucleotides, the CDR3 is TGTGCCTGCACCCTAACAGGGACTGGGGCCAAAAACATTCAGTACTTC. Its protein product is CACTLTGTGAKNIQYF.

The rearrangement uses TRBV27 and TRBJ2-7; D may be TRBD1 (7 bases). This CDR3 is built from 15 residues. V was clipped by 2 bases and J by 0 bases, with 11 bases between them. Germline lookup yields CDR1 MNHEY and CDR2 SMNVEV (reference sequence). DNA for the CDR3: TGTGCCAGCAGTTTAGGGCAGGGGGGCTCCTACGAGCAGTACTTC. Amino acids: CASSLGQGGSYEQYF.

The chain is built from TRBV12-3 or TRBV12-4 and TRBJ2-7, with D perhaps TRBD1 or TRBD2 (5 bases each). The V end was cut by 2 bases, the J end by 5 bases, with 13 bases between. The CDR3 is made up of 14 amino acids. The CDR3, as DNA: TGTGCCAGCAGTTTATCGGCAGGGACCCACGAGCAGTACTTC. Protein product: CASSLSAGTHEQYF.

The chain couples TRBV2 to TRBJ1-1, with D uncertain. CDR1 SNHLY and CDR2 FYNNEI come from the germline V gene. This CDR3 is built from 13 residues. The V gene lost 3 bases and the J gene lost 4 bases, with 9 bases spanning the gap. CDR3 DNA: TGTGCCAGCAGTGAGGGAGGGATCACTGAAGCTTTCTTT. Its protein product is CASSEGGITEAFF.

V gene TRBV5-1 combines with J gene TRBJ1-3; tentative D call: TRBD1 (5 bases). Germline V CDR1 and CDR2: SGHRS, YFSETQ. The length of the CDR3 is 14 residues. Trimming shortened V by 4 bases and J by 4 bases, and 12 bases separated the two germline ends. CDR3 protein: CASSPQGPGNTIYF. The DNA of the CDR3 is TGCGCCAGCAGCCCTCAGGGTCCCGGAAACACCATATATTTT.

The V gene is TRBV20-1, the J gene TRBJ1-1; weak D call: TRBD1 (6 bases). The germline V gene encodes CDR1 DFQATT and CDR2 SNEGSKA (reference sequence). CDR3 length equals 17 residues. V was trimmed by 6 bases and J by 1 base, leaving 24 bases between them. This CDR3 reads CSAWRRGSGRANTEAFF. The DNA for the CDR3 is TGCAGTGCCTGGCGGAGGGGGTCAGGTAGAGCGAACACTGAAGCTTTCTTT.

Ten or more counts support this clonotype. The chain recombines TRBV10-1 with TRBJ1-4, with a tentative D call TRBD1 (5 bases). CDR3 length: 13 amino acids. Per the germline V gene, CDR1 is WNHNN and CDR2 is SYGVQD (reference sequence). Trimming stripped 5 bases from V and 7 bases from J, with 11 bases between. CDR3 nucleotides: TGCGCCAGCAGTCGAGGGACGGGTGAAAAACTGTTTTTT. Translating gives CASSRGTGEKLFF.

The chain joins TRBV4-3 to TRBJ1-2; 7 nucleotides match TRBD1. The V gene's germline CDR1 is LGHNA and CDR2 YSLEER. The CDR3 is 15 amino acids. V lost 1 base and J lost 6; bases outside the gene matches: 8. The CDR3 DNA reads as TGCGCCAGCAGCCAAGGCTGGCCCGGGACAGATGGCTACACCTTC. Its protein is CASSQGWPGTDGYTF.

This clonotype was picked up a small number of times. The CDR3 loop is CASSLRGRSIGTDTQYF. The CDR3 DNA reads as TGTGCCAGCAGCTTACGCGGGAGGTCGATCGGCACAGATACGCAGTATTTT. The V call is TRBV11-2, the J call TRBJ2-3; 8 bases agree with TRBD2. Germline V gene lookup returns CDR1 SGHAT and CDR2 FQNNGV. CDR3 length equals 17 residues. V trimming: 2 bases; J trimming: 1 base; junction bases outside the gene matches: 8.

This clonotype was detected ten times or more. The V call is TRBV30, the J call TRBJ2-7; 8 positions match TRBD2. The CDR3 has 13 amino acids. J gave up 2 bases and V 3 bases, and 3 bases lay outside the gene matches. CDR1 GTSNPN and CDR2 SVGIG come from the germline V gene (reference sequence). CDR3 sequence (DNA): TGTGCCTGGAGGACTAGCGCCACCTACGAGCAGTACTTC. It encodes CAWRTSATYEQYF.

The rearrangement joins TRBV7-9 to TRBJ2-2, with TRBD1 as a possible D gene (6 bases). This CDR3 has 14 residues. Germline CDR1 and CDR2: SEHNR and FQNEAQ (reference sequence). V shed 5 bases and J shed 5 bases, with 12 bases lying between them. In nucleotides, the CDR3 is TGTGCCAGCAGCCCCTACAGGGAAACCGGGGAGCTGTTTTTT. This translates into CASSPYRETGELFF. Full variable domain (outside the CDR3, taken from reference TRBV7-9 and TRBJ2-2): DTGVSQNPRHKITKRGQNVTFRCDPISEHNRLYWYRQTLGQGPEFLTYFQNEAQLEKSRLLSDRFSAERPKGSFSTLEIQRTEQGDSAMYLCASSPYRETGELFFGEGSRLTVL.

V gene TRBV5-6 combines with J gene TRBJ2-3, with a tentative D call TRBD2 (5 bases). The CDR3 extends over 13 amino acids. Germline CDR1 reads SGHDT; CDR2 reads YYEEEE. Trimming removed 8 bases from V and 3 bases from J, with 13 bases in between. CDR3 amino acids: CASCGSGTDTQYF. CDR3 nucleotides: TGTGCCAGTTGTGGGTCGGGGACAGATACGCAGTATTTT. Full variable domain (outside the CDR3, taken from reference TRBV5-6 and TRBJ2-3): DAGVTQSPTHLIKTRGQQVTLRCSPKSGHDTVSWYQQALGQGPQFIFQYYEEEERQRGNFPDRFSGHQFPNYSSELNVNALLLGDSALYLCASCGSGTDTQYFGPGTRLTVL.

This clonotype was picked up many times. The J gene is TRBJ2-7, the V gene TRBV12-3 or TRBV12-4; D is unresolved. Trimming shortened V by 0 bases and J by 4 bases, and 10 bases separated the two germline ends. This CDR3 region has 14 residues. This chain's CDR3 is CASSLASAKYEQYF. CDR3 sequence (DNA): TGTGCCAGCAGTTTAGCTTCAGCCAAATACGAGCAGTACTTC.